A single sample is the source of the 21 T cell receptor beta chains below, sequenced in a study of T cell repertoires in cytomegalovirus infection. MiXCR was run by TCRdb on the reads, yielding one entry per CDR3 protein. The sample shows approximately 250,000 distinct CDR3 sequences, approximately 13% of them seen only once. Sequencing was performed on PBMCs. These receptors all come from a human donor in good health (CMV status not recorded). Some clones in this sample may be carry-over from other donors' samples.

In this sample, this clonotype turned up a few times. This sequence joins TRBV19 and TRBJ2-1, with D perhaps matching TRBD2 (6 bases). V dropped 6 bases and J dropped 4 bases, with 19 bases sitting between them. Germline V gene data show CDR1 as LNHDA and CDR2 as SQIVND (reference sequence). The CDR3 extends over 16 amino acids. The CDR3 loop reads CASSSMEGREYNEQFF. CDR3 nucleotide sequence: TGTGCCAGTAGCTCGATGGAGGGGCGGGAATACAATGAGCAGTTCTTC.

The chain uses TRBV19 and TRBJ1-6; D is possibly TRBD1 (6 bases). Trimming left V 3 bases short and J 14 bases short, with 14 bases between. The CDR3 extends over 13 amino acids. Germline V gene lookup returns CDR1 LNHDA and CDR2 SQIVND (reference sequence). The CDR3 region has the DNA TGTGCCAGTAGTATTGTGGGACAACAGACCCTCCACTTT. Translating it yields CASSIVGQQTLHF. Full variable domain (outside the CDR3, taken from reference TRBV19 and TRBJ1-6): DGGITQSPKYLFRKEGQNVTLSCEQNLNHDAMYWYRQDPGQGLRLIYYSQIVNDFQKGDIAEGYSVSREKKESFPLTVTSAQKNPTAFYLCASSIVGQQTLHFGNGTRLTVT.

This clonotype was seen repeatedly, ten times or more. The CDR3 reads CASSFSHSNTEAFF. Written as DNA, the CDR3 is TGTGCCAGCAGCTTTTCGCACAGCAACACTGAAGCTTTCTTT. J is TRBJ1-1 and V is TRBV7-3; D unclear. The CDR3 contains 14 residues. Trimming pared 3 bases from V and 2 bases from J, leaving 10 bases between. In germline, CDR1 is SGHTA, CDR2 FQGTGA. Full variable domain (remainder filled in from reference TRBV7-3 and TRBJ1-1): GAGVSQTPSNKVTEKGKYVELRCDPISGHTALYWYRQSLGQGPEFLIYFQGTGAADDSGLPNDRFFAVRPEGSVSTLKIQRTERGDSAVYLCASSFSHSNTEAFFGQGTRLTVV.

This clonotype was detected many times. The V call is TRBV7-2, the J call TRBJ2-7; maybe TRBD1 (6 bases). CDR3 length equals 13 residues. V shed 1 base and J shed 4 bases, with 8 bases lying between them. Germline CDR1 SGHTA, CDR2 FQGNSA. In DNA, the CDR3 is TGTGCCAGCAGCTTAGGACAGGTATACGAGCAGTACTTC. Translation gives CASSLGQVYEQYF.

This rearrangement joins TRBV20-1 to TRBJ2-7; 7 bases align to TRBD1. The J segment lost 2 bases and the V segment lost 3 bases, leaving 7 bases of the junction unmatched. This CDR3 spans 14 amino acids. CDR1 and CDR2 (germline): DFQATT, SNEGSKA (reference sequence). CDR3: CSASPGQVPYEQYF. The CDR3 DNA is TGCAGTGCTAGTCCCGGACAGGTACCCTACGAGCAGTACTTC.

This clonotype was detected many times. The chain links TRBV19 to TRBJ1-1; 9 nucleotides match TRBD1. Trimming took 4 bases from V and 1 from J; bases not matched to a gene: 1. The CDR3 runs to 14 residues. From germline, CDR1 is LNHDA and CDR2 SQIVND (reference sequence). The CDR3 sequence is CASSKGQGNTEAFF. The CDR3 DNA is TGTGCCAGTAGTAAGGGACAGGGGAACACTGAAGCTTTCTTT.

In this sample, this clonotype turned up a few times. The V gene is TRBV27, the J gene TRBJ1-1; tentative D call: TRBD1 (6 bases). The CDR3 covers 17 residues. Germline-derived CDR1 and CDR2 are MNHEY and SMNVEV (reference sequence). V was cut by 2 bases and J by 1 base, with 17 bases left in between. DNA for the CDR3: TGTGCCAGCAGTTTAAACAGGGATAGGCATGGGAACACTGAAGCTTTCTTT. It is translated as CASSLNRDRHGNTEAFF.

This chain connects TRBV5-1 to TRBJ2-2, with D maybe TRBD1 (6 bases). This CDR3 contains 14 residues. Trimming took off 2 bases at V and 6 bases at J, with 11 bases between the two ends. The germline CDR1 and CDR2 sequences are SGHRS and YFSETQ. CDR3 protein: CASSFRGTAGELFF. The CDR3 nucleotides are TGCGCCAGCAGCTTTAGGGGGACGGCCGGGGAGCTGTTTTTT.

This clonotype was counted at least ten times. The V call is TRBV7-2, the J call TRBJ1-2, with D possibly matching TRBD1 (5 bases). The CDR3 runs to 15 residues. The germline gives CDR1 SGHTA, CDR2 FQGNSA. V was pared by 1 base and J by 4 bases, with 13 bases between. CDR3 coding DNA: TGTGCCAGCAGCTTAGGGGGTCAGGGTAGCTATGGCTACACCTTC. Translating it yields CASSLGGQGSYGYTF.

This clonotype was seen many times. The V and J genes are TRBV12-3 or TRBV12-4 and TRBJ1-6; 9 bases match TRBD1. V trimming: 1 base; J trimming: 6 bases; junction bases outside the gene matches: 4. CDR3 size: 16 residues. This CDR3 is CASSLVGQGGNSPLHF. DNA of the CDR3: TGTGCCAGCAGTTTAGTGGGACAGGGCGGTAATTCACCCCTCCACTTT.

This clonotype was seen ten or more times. The V call is TRBV7-2, the J call TRBJ2-3; 8 bases fit TRBD2. Trimming cost V 5 bases and J 0 bases; bases outside gene matches: 4. Germline V gene lookup returns CDR1 SGHTA and CDR2 FQGNSA. The CDR3 covers 15 residues. This chain's CDR3 is CASSATSASTDTQYF. As DNA, the CDR3 is TGTGCCAGCAGCGCGACTAGCGCTAGCACAGATACGCAGTATTTT.

The chain combines TRBV6-6 with TRBJ2-1; D remains unclear. With 6 bases removed from V and 6 bases from J, the gap between germline ends came to 15 bases. Germline assignment: CDR1 MNHNY and CDR2 SVGAGI (reference sequence). The CDR3 loop spans 14 amino acids. The CDR3 nucleotides are TGTGCCAGCAGCCCTCGAGGAATAGCCAATGAGCAGTTCTTC. Protein sequence: CASSPRGIANEQFF.

This clonotype has a handful of counts. The genes are TRBV29-1 and TRBJ2-2; D might be TRBD1 (6 bases). Trimming stripped 3 bases from V and 5 bases from J, with 7 bases between. The CDR3 loop spans 12 amino acids. Germline V gives CDR1 SQVTM, CDR2 ANQGSEA. The CDR3 sequence: CSVERGTGELFF. The CDR3 nucleotides read TGCAGCGTTGAGAGGGGGACCGGGGAGCTGTTTTTT.

The table lists this clonotype with a few counts. CDR3: CSARDGQGEAFF. CDR3 nucleotides: TGCAGTGCTAGAGATGGACAGGGCGAAGCTTTCTTT. J is TRBJ1-1 and V is TRBV20-1; 8 nucleotides match TRBD1. This CDR3 region has 12 residues. The J segment lost 8 bases and the V segment lost 0 bases, leaving 2 bases of the junction unmatched. Germline CDR1 reads DFQATT; CDR2 reads SNEGSKA (reference sequence).

This clonotype occurred many times. This chain connects TRBV12-3 or TRBV12-4 to TRBJ2-2; D unresolved. Trimming removed 7 bases from V and 1 base from J, with 7 bases in between. The CDR3 is made up of 13 amino acids. The CDR3 sequence: CASNYRNTGELFF. The CDR3 coding sequence is TGTGCCAGCAATTACAGGAACACCGGGGAGCTGTTTTTT.

A single count supports this clonotype. This chain links TRBV29-1 with TRBJ1-1, with a weak D call TRBD1 (6 bases). V lost 5 bases and J lost 3, with 10 bases in between. The germline gives CDR1 SQVTM, CDR2 ANQGSEA. The CDR3 has 12 amino acids. CDR3 nucleotide sequence: TGCAGCGTTCATTACAGGGACACTGAAGCTTTCTTT. Its translation is CSVHYRDTEAFF.

The chain employs TRBV29-1 and TRBJ2-7, with 7 bases matching TRBD1. Trimming took 4 bases from V and 2 from J; bases not matched to a gene: 5. CDR1 SQVTM and CDR2 ANQGSEA come from the germline V gene. The CDR3 contains 13 residues. The CDR3 spells CSVGDRVPYEQYF. As DNA, the CDR3 is TGCAGCGTTGGCGACAGGGTGCCCTACGAGCAGTACTTC.

This clonotype was recorded at least ten times. The V call is TRBV28, the J call TRBJ2-1; TRBD2 matches 11 bases. The CDR3 has 15 residues. With 5 bases clipped from V and 6 bases from J, the junction kept 6 bases outside the gene matches. CDR1 is MDHEN and CDR2 is SYDVKM in the germline V gene. CDR3 loop: CASSPTSGTFNEQFF. The CDR3 DNA is TGTGCCAGCAGTCCGACTAGCGGGACTTTCAATGAGCAGTTCTTC. The full variable domain, its missing parts supplied by reference TRBV28 and TRBJ2-1, is DVKVTQSSRYLVKRTGEKVFLECVQDMDHENMFWYRQDPGLGLRLIYFSYDVKMKEKGDIPEGYSVSREKKERFSLILESASTNQTSMYLCASSPTSGTFNEQFFGPGTRLTVL.

The chain couples TRBV11-2 to TRBJ2-5, with 7 bases aligning to TRBD2. J gave up 5 bases and V 6 bases, and 9 bases lay outside the gene matches. The CDR3 is 14 residues long. The germline CDR1 and CDR2 sequences are SGHAT and FQNNGV. CDR3 coding DNA: TGTGCCAGCAGGATTTCTGTGGGGGGGGAGACCCAGTACTTC. This gives the protein CASRISVGGETQYF.

This clonotype has a handful of counts. The J gene is TRBJ1-3, the V gene TRBV12-3 or TRBV12-4; D is possibly TRBD1 (6 bases). This CDR3 has 15 amino acids. The germline V and J ends were trimmed by 3 bases and 2 bases, with 11 bases remaining between them. CDR3 region: CASSFGGQTGNTIYF. The CDR3 DNA reads TGTGCCAGCAGTTTCGGGGGGCAAACTGGAAACACCATATATTTT.

In this sample, this clonotype turned up a few times. The chain uses TRBV29-1 and TRBJ2-3, with D perhaps TRBD1 or TRBD2 (5 bases each). From germline, CDR1 is SQVTM and CDR2 ANQGSEA. Trimming cost V 0 bases and J 1 base, with 14 bases left between them. The CDR3 contains 16 residues. The CDR3 coding sequence is TGCAGCGTTGAAGAAGGGACGGGTGGGGGCACAGATACGCAGTATTTT. This gives the protein CSVEEGTGGGTDTQYF.